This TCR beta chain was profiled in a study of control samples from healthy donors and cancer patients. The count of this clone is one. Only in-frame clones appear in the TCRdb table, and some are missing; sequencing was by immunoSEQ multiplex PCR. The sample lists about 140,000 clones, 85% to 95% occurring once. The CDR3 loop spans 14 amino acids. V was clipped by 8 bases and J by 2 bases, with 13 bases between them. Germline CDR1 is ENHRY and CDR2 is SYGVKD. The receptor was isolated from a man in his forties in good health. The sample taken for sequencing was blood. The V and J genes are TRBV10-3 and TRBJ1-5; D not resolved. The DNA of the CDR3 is TGTGCCATCTCCTGGGGAAAAGGCAATCAGCCCCAGCATTTT. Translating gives CAISWGKGNQPQHF.